Listed below are T cell receptor beta chains from one sample, sequenced in a study of shared clonotypes between healthy human individuals. Repertoires were generated with immunoSEQ multiplex PCR, while TCRdb's copy carries only in-frame clones and drops some. Among approximately 87,000 clones listed, about 64% were seen once. The sequenced material came from memory CD8+ T cells sorted from blood. Receptors originate from a man in his thirties or forties in good health. Both conserved end residues are part of each CDR3. Fields, in order: J gene, V gene, clone size, CDR3 protein. The size of a clone is reported for some rows only, either as once, few or many, or as a class for expanded clones.

J: TRBJ2-1; V: TRBV27; size: few; CDR3: CASSLSLAHLRYEQFF
J: TRBJ2-3; V: TRBV15; size: few; CDR3: CATSIDGDTDTQYF
J: TRBJ2-7; V: TRBV6-6; size: .; CDR3: CASTDGSYEQYF
J: TRBJ2-1; V: TRBV6-5; size: .; CDR3: CASRERQGAQNEQFF
J: TRBJ2-3; V: TRBV28; size: .; CDR3: CASSPQPGQSTDTQYF
J: TRBJ2-1; V: TRBV7-9; size: .; CDR3: CASSLDTYNEQFF
J: TRBJ2-2; V: TRBV7-9; size: .; CDR3: CARGAVENTRRWELFF
J: TRBJ2-5; V: TRBV4-1; size: once; CDR3: CASSQPGGETQYF
J: TRBJ2-3; V: TRBV13; size: .; CDR3: CASSQRGEDTQYF
J: TRBJ1-5; V: TRBV10-3; size: .; CDR3: CAITNDPGHQPQHF
J: TRBJ2-2; V: TRBV13; size: few; CDR3: CASSLGYAGSGVNTGELFF
J: TRBJ2-2; V: TRBV28; size: .; CDR3: CASSLVSGELFF
J: TRBJ2-2; V: TRBV6-1; size: .; CDR3: CASSGTGGAVGELFF
J: TRBJ2-7; V: TRBV9; size: .; CDR3: CASSAELDSRYEQYF
J: TRBJ2-3; V: TRBV6-4; size: few; CDR3: CASSDDFAGADTQYF
J: TRBJ2-1; V: TRBV29-1; size: .; CDR3: CSVEGLAGEGEQFF
J: TRBJ2-5; V: TRBV29-1; size: .; CDR3: CSMLGGIQETQYF
J: TRBJ2-1; V: TRBV9; size: .; CDR3: CASSGGVYEQFF
J: TRBJ1-1; V: TRBV7-9; size: .; CDR3: CASSLGIGMLEAFF
J: TRBJ2-2; V: TRBV5-6; size: .; CDR3: CASSAGTTVAGELFF
J: TRBJ2-2; V: TRBV5-1; size: .; CDR3: CASSIQAGGENTGELFF
J: TRBJ2-3; V: TRBV15; size: .; CDR3: CATSESDYTDTQYF
J: TRBJ2-7; V: TRBV6-1; size: few; CDR3: CASSEEGTGFYEQYF
J: TRBJ2-7; V: TRBV7-9; size: many; CDR3: CASSVNYEQYF
J: TRBJ2-6; V: TRBV6-1; size: many; CDR3: CASSEGTAGANVLTF
J: TRBJ2-7; V: TRBV5-6; size: .; CDR3: CASSPTWPAAEQYF
J: TRBJ2-5; V: TRBV1; size: .; CDR3: CTSSQASGNQETQYF
J: TRBJ2-1; V: TRBV15; size: .; CDR3: CATSTRTGGGNEQFF
J: TRBJ2-6; V: TRBV7-9; size: .; CDR3: CASSLGGQGITGANVLTF
J: TRBJ1-5; V: TRBV6-6; size: few; CDR3: CASSWDRDWPQHF
J: TRBJ2-7; V: TRBV9; size: .; CDR3: CASSVDGTGYEQYF
J: TRBJ2-7; V: TRBV10-3; size: .; CDR3: CASSREVSEQYF
J: TRBJ1-2; V: TRBV4-1; size: few; CDR3: CASSQGTGPYGYTF
J: TRBJ2-7; V: TRBV28; size: few; CDR3: CASSGFSYEQYF
J: TRBJ2-7; V: TRBV4-3; size: .; CDR3: CASSQEYDGYDEQYF
J: TRBJ1-2; V: TRBV7-2; size: .; CDR3: CASSPSGGLQRWGYTF
J: TRBJ2-1; V: TRBV6-4; size: once; CDR3: CASRNWTSGRIGNEQFF
J: TRBJ2-3; V: TRBV19; size: .; CDR3: CASSIGTVSTDTQYF
J: TRBJ1-5; V: TRBV7-9; size: once; CDR3: CASSLESEPGQPQHF
J: TRBJ2-1; V: TRBV27; size: .; CDR3: CASSLGADNEQFF
J: TRBJ2-1; V: TRBV15; size: .; CDR3: CATSGPLAAPYNEQFF
J: TRBJ2-3; V: TRBV9; size: .; CDR3: CASSAGTGTQYF
J: TRBJ2-3; V: TRBV27; size: .; CDR3: CASSLWSGLAESTDTQYF
J: TRBJ1-3; V: TRBV28; size: .; CDR3: CASSRQKILSGNTIYF
J: TRBJ2-1; V: TRBV5-1; size: .; CDR3: CASSSSGTLNDNEQFF
J: TRBJ1-3; V: TRBV4-2; size: .; CDR3: CASSPQRGNTIYF
J: TRBJ2-1; V: TRBV27; size: .; CDR3: CASSLSAGESYNEQFF
J: TRBJ2-7; V: TRBV27; size: .; CDR3: CASSLGSGLEQYF
J: TRBJ2-6; V: TRBV28; size: .; CDR3: CASSPRDRGFSGANVLTF
J: TRBJ2-2; V: TRBV7-8; size: .; CDR3: CASSLVAGATNTGELFF
J: TRBJ2-7; V: TRBV10-3; size: .; CDR3: CAVRGSPTSYEQYF
J: TRBJ1-2; V: TRBV5-1; size: few; CDR3: CASDTGGADYTF